The 15 T cell receptor beta chains reported below all come from one sample, sequenced in a study of OX40 agonist ivuxolimab in advanced cancers. This table comes from immunoSEQ multiplex PCR, and its TCRdb copy is limited to in-frame clones, with some not included. Of 20,000 to 25,000 clones listed, over 80% are singletons. The sample here was CD4+ or CD8+ T cells sorted from blood, taken in a trial of the OX40 agonist ivuxolimab. The receptor set was obtained from an adult with an advanced solid tumor such as melanoma, head and neck, liver or kidney cancer.

V usage is TRBV6-1 and J usage is TRBJ2-7; D might be TRBD2 (6 bases). Germline V gene sequence: CDR1 MNHNS, CDR2 SASEGT. V was clipped by 10 bases and J by 5 bases, with 21 bases between them. This CDR3 is 14 amino acids long. In DNA form, the CDR3 reads TGTGCCACCTACTATGACGGAGGGTATGACGAGCAGTACTTC. Translating it yields CATYYDGGYDEQYF.

The chain links TRBV6-1 to TRBJ2-7; 7 nucleotides agree with TRBD2. Germline CDR1 is MNHNS and CDR2 is SASEGT. There are 15 residues in the CDR3. J lost 3 bases, V lost 8 bases, and 13 bases had no gene match. The CDR3 DNA reads as TGTGCCAGCGGATTGACTAGCCAAATTTTCTACGAGCAGTACTTC. It specifies CASGLTSQIFYEQYF.

This clone was found a few times. CDR3 region: CASTNPGEETQYF. CDR3 nucleotide sequence: TGTGCCAGCACGAACCCCGGGGAAGAGACCCAGTACTTC. The chain employs TRBV25-1 and TRBJ2-5; perhaps TRBD2 as D (5 bases). CDR3 size: 13 residues. CDR1 is MGHDK, CDR2 SYGVNS, per germline. With 7 bases removed from V and 3 bases from J, the gap between germline ends came to 12 bases.

The chain links TRBV30 to TRBJ1-3; D not certain. CDR3 length equals 13 residues. CDR1 GTSNPN and CDR2 SVGIG come from the germline V gene (reference sequence). Trimming removed 4 bases from V and 2 bases from J, with 9 bases in between. The chain's CDR3 is CAWKENPGNTIYF. CDR3 DNA sequence: TGTGCCTGGAAAGAGAACCCTGGAAACACCATATATTTT.

A word on this clone: A much larger clone lies a single base off, so this may be a read error. Likely a read error: the CDR3 ends without its conserved phenylalanine or tryptophan. The DNA of the CDR3 is TGCGCCAGCAGCCAATCCGGGAATAATGAAAAACTGTTTTTG. This gives the protein CASSQSGNNEKLFL. The chain combines TRBV4-1 with TRBJ1-4; D unclear. V lost 2 bases, J lost 4 bases, and 8 bases lay in between. The CDR3 length is 14 residues. From germline, CDR1 is MGHRA and CDR2 YSYEKL.

The chain links TRBV5-1 to TRBJ1-2; TRBD1 matches at 8 bases. The CDR3 contains 16 residues. Germline CDR1 reads SGHRS; CDR2 reads YFSETQ. With V trimmed by 0 bases and J by 3 bases, 7 bases remained unmatched. In nucleotides, the CDR3 is TGCGCCAGCAGCTTGGGGGGGACAGGAGACTACTATGGCTACACCTTC. Its translation is CASSLGGTGDYYGYTF.

The chain uses TRBV6-1 and TRBJ2-3; D remains unclear. Germline CDR1 and CDR2: MNHNS and SASEGT. The V end lost 0 bases, the J end lost 2 bases, and 9 bases lay between the germline ends. The CDR3 runs 15 residues. CDR3 DNA sequence: TGTGCCAGCAGTGAAGCGCTCCGGGCCACAGATACGCAGTATTTT. This gives the protein CASSEALRATDTQYF.

The chain combines TRBV4-1 with TRBJ2-5, with a tentative D call TRBD1 (6 bases). The length of the CDR3 is 16 residues. V shed 1 base and J shed 0 bases, with 12 bases lying between them. CDR1 MGHRA and CDR2 YSYEKL come from the germline V gene. The CDR3 region has the DNA TGCGCCAGCAGCCAAGGAAGAGACAGGTACCAAGAGACCCAGTACTTC. Residues: CASSQGRDRYQETQYF.

J is TRBJ1-4 and V is TRBV10-3, with 9 positions matching TRBD1. Germline assignment: CDR1 ENHRY and CDR2 SYGVKD. CDR3 length equals 17 residues. The V and J ends lost 1 base and 4 bases, in that order; junction bases with no gene match: 7. This CDR3 is CAISEWMKGQGNEKLFF. The CDR3 nucleotides are TGTGCCATCAGTGAGTGGATGAAGGGACAGGGTAATGAAAAACTGTTTTTT.

The V and J genes are TRBV5-6 and TRBJ1-2; D is undetermined. The CDR3 runs 15 residues. Germline CDR1 reads SGHDT; CDR2 reads YYEEEE. Trimming stripped 2 bases from V and 8 bases from J, with 19 bases between. DNA of the CDR3: TGTGCCAGCAGCTTTCGGGCCGGAACGGCGCGAGGCTACACCTTC. Its translation is CASSFRAGTARGYTF.

The V call is TRBV11-3, the J call TRBJ2-2; D ambiguous. The CDR3 has 18 amino acids. Trimming shortened V by 4 bases and J by 0 bases, and 18 bases separated the two germline ends. Germline CDR1 SGHNT, CDR2 YENEEA. DNA of the CDR3: TGTGCCAGCAGCTCACAGACCCGCGACGGAGCGAACACCGGGGAGCTGTTTTTT. Translated, it gives CASSSQTRDGANTGELFF.

V gene TRBV7-9 combines with J gene TRBJ1-1; the D is unclear. CDR1 SEHNR and CDR2 FQNEAQ come from the germline V gene (reference sequence). V was clipped by 5 bases and J by 4 bases, with 14 bases between them. The CDR3 spans 14 residues. The CDR3 DNA reads TGTGCCAGCAGCCCGAACCTACACCGCACTGAAGCTTTCTTT. Protein: CASSPNLHRTEAFF.

The rearrangement joins TRBV21-1 to TRBJ2-7; TRBD1, the D gene given by the table, was not confirmed from the DNA. TRBV21-1 counts as a pseudogene. The CDR3 is made up of 18 amino acids. For the CDR3, the DNA is TGTGCCAGCAGCACGTCAAGGAACTTCCGGGACACTTACTACGAGCAGTACTTC. It encodes CASSTSRNFRDTYYEQYF.

V is TRBV7-9 and J is TRBJ1-1, with D perhaps matching TRBD1 (5 bases). Germline V gene data show CDR1 as SEHNR and CDR2 as FQNEAQ (reference sequence). There are 13 residues in the CDR3. Trimming left V 8 bases short and J 1 base short, with 11 bases between. The CDR3 loop is CASVGAGNTEAFF. In nucleotides, the CDR3 is TGTGCCAGCGTCGGGGCAGGGAACACTGAAGCTTTCTTT. Based on the CDR3 plus reference TRBV7-9 and TRBJ1-1, the full variable domain is DTGVSQNPRHKITKRGQNVTFRCDPISEHNRLYWYRQTLGQGPEFLTYFQNEAQLEKSRLLSDRFSAERPKGSFSTLEIQRTEQGDSAMYLCASVGAGNTEAFFGQGTRLTVV.

V usage is TRBV6-5 and J usage is TRBJ2-1; no definite D call. The germline V and J ends were trimmed by 2 bases and 0 bases, with 5 bases remaining between them. The CDR3 extends over 14 amino acids. Germline loops: CDR1 MNHEY, CDR2 SVGAGI. CDR3 region: CASSYPGSYNEQFF. Written as DNA, the CDR3 is TGTGCCAGCAGTTACCCCGGCTCCTACAATGAGCAGTTCTTC.